This is a list of T cell receptor beta chains from one sample in a study of T cells in Graves' hyperthyroidism and ophthalmopathy. One entry per CDR3 protein, called by TCRdb with MiXCR from the multiplex PCR reads. The top ten clones hold approximately 15% of a sample with about 720,000 distinct CDR3 sequences, about 19% of them seen once. The sequencing input was blood. These receptors came from a woman aged 45 to 65 with Graves' hyperthyroidism that later progressed to Graves' ophthalmopathy. Each CDR3 is given with its conserved first and last residue. Each record gives: V gene, CDR3 protein.

v_gene: TRBV9
CDR3aa: CASSVDLGVAGELFF

v_gene: TRBV6-6
CDR3aa: CASSYLGLVTEAFF

v_gene: TRBV30
CDR3aa: CARSYGVSGNYGYTF

v_gene: TRBV6-4
CDR3aa: CASSYQGAANSPLHF

v_gene: TRBV5-1
CDR3aa: CASSPGTSGGRTGELFF

v_gene: TRBV20-1
CDR3aa: CSPWMSQYF

v_gene: TRBV18
CDR3aa: CASSPLNAMENTIYF

v_gene: TRBV5-1
CDR3aa: CASSPRQGGEDGYTF

v_gene: TRBV24-1
CDR3aa: CATRLRENTEAFF

v_gene: TRBV18
CDR3aa: CASSHRELGETQYF

v_gene: TRBV7-8
CDR3aa: CASSLDGARYEKLFF

v_gene: TRBV11-3
CDR3aa: CASSLDRAGGAPTQYF

v_gene: TRBV29-1
CDR3aa: CSVEPQLNTEAFF

v_gene: TRBV20-1
CDR3aa: CSATQGAGQGASGYTF

v_gene: TRBV5-1
CDR3aa: CASSHPTGLETQYF

v_gene: TRBV5-1
CDR3aa: CASSRGTDSSYEQYF

v_gene: TRBV6-2/TRBV6-3
CDR3aa: CASRGGVTSGLKGPYEQYF

v_gene: TRBV2
CDR3aa: CASSDYGTVAKNIQYF